The source of this T cell receptor (beta chain) is a study of glioma-infiltrating T cells. Study at large: Samples included WHO grade II oligodendrogliomas or astrocytomas and initial-diagnosis grade IV glioblastomas. Sequencing aimed for 4.5- to 10-fold coverage of approximately 990,000 peripheral T cells.

This clonotype appeared a single time. Its cognate antigen is unknown. A read error is possible here, since a much larger clone lies one base away. Notes on the study in general: CDR3 overlap between tissue and blood was very small. Shared blood CDR3 signature motifs marked patients with low tissue-blood divergence.

Germline lookup yields CDR1 DFQATT and CDR2 SNEGSKA (reference sequence). CDR3 length: 15 amino acids. Amplification of TCR alpha and beta CDR3 regions from RNA used iRepertoire nested multiplex PCR. TCRdb reprocessed the multiplex PCR reads via MiXCR and lists one record per CDR3 protein. The sample contains more than 350,000 distinct CDR3 sequences, 41% of which appear only once. The origin of this receptor is a human donor with low-grade glioma or glioblastoma, undergoing nonglioma brain surgery, or in good health (not recorded which). The chain has TRBV20-1 and TRBJ2-1; D call uncertain. Sequencing input: glioma tissue, nonneoplastic brain tissue, or PBMCs (not recorded which). CDR3 bases: TGCAGTGCTGGCCTCGGAGAAATCTCCTACAATAAGCAGTTCTTC. This codes for CSAGLGEISYNKQFF.